This TCR beta chain originates from a study of CD8+CD57+ T cells in acquired aplastic anemia. Study-level points and caveats: Any difference that existed in CD8+ Simpson's diversity between patients and controls was not significant. Patients and controls turned out to have approximately 29 CD8+ CDR3 sequences in common.

Only patients with CD8+CD57+ cell expansion on flow cytometry were chosen for sequencing. In regard to this clonotype: No antigen is known for it.

The TCR beta profiling, which covered VDJ combination and CDR3 sequence, was carried out using genomic DNA as the template. One entry per CDR3 protein results from TCRdb running MiXCR on the reads. The sample shows over 150,000 distinct CDR3 sequences, 70% to 75% of them seen only once. Sample: sorted CD4+, CD8+, or CD8+CD57+ T cells (not recorded which) from PBMCs. This TCR was recovered from a human donor with aplastic anemia.

CDR3 coding DNA: TGTGCCAGCAGCGGACAGGCCTCGGACGAGCAGTACTTC. Translating gives CASSGQASDEQYF. J is TRBJ2-7 and V is TRBV2, with 7 bases fitting TRBD1. This CDR3 is built from 13 residues. The ends lost 6 bases at V and 5 bases at J; junction bases unmatched: 7. Germline loops: CDR1 SNHLY, CDR2 FYNNEI.